This section outlines one TCR beta chain sequence together with its context. Its antigen is currently unknown. Sequencing used immunoSEQ multiplex PCR; TCRdb keeps in-frame clones, though not all of them. The data show approximately 26,000 clones, with around 70% seen just once and about 26% held by the top ten. This record comes from a study of PD-1 blockade in classical Hodgkin lymphoma. Study-level background: Patients were administered nivolumab (3 mg/kg intravenously) every 2 weeks. Study-wide findings and caveats: Significant TCR diversity gains by C4D1 occurred in CD4+ but not CD8+ cells. Those patients who began receiving nivolumab less than 1 year after ASCT had lower diversity, and they were excluded. Reports described newly diagnosed patients as having lower baseline TCR diversity than healthy donors.

CDR1 and CDR2 from the germline V gene are MNHEY and SVGAGI. V was shortened by 2 bases and J by 10 bases, with 15 bases between the two germline ends. The CDR3 is made up of 15 amino acids. Every patient was affected by relapse after autologous stem cell transplantation, while exposure to brentuximab vedotin was not uniform. Here the sequenced sample was peripheral blood mononuclear cells (PBMCs), taken before the second cycle of nivolumab. The V and J genes are TRBV6-5 and TRBJ1-6, with a possible D match to TRBD1 (6 bases). This TCR came from a human donor with classical Hodgkin lymphoma. DNA of the CDR3: TGTGCCAGCAGTTACCCCACAGGGAGCGGCTCACCCCTCCACTTT. Its translation: CASSYPTGSGSPLHF.